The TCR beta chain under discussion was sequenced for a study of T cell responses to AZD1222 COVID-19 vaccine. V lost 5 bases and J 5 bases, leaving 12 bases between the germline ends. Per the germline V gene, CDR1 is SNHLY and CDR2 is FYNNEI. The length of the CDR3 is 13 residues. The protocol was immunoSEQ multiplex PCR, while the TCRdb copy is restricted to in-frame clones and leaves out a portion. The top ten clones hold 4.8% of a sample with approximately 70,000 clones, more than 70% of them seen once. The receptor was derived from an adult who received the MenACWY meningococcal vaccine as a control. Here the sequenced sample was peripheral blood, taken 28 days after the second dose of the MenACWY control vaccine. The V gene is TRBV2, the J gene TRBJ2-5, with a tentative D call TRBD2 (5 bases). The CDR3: CASSRGWGETQYF. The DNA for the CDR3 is TGTGCCAGCAGTAGAGGGTGGGGTGAGACCCAGTACTTC. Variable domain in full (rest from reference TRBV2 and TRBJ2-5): EPEVTQTPSHQVTQMGQEVILRCVPISNHLYFYWYRQILGQKVEFLVSFYNNEISEKSEIFDDQFSVERPDGSNFTLKIRSTKLEDSAMYFCASSRGWGETQYFGPGTRLLVL.